Listed below are T cell receptor beta chains from one sample, sequenced in a study of human T cells and chemical hapten exposure. TCRdb fed the RACE reads into MiXCR, producing one record per CDR3 protein. The data show about 340,000 distinct CDR3 sequences, around 7% seen once. The specimen was whole blood, collected in connection with sensitization to the hapten diphenylcyclopropenone (DPC). Receptors originate from a woman between 18 and 29 years old with alopecia areata. Some clones in this sample may be carry-over from other donors' samples. Both conserved end residues are part of each CDR3. The order of the fields is V gene, CDR3 length, J gene, CDR3 protein.

V: TRBV5-4; length: 15; J: TRBJ2-5; CDR3: CASRRRGGLGETQYF
V: TRBV4-3; length: 14; J: TRBJ2-5; CDR3: CASSQDNAGETQYF
V: TRBV7-9; length: 13; J: TRBJ1-1; CDR3: CASSSATGRGAFF
V: TRBV20-1; length: 13; J: TRBJ1-2; CDR3: CSAIAGVIYGYTF
V: TRBV10-2; length: 14; J: TRBJ2-3; CDR3: CASNEQGARDTQYF
V: TRBV7-2; length: 14; J: TRBJ1-1; CDR3: CASSLLRSGNEAFF
V: TRBV19; length: 15; J: TRBJ2-7; CDR3: CASSKVSDSAYEQYF
V: TRBV7-2; length: 14; J: TRBJ2-2; CDR3: CASSLFEDTGELFF
V: TRBV20-1; length: 11; J: TRBJ1-1; CDR3: CSARAISEAFF
V: TRBV10-3; length: 11; J: TRBJ2-1; CDR3: CATTIGDEQFF
V: TRBV28; length: 14; J: TRBJ2-2; CDR3: CATVGTVNTGELFF
V: TRBV12-3/TRBV12-4; length: 14; J: TRBJ1-3; CDR3: CASSFETSGNTIYF
V: TRBV9; length: 16; J: TRBJ1-3; CDR3: CASSENAGSSGNTIYF
V: TRBV2; length: 14; J: TRBJ2-3; CDR3: CASTENRGFDTQYF
V: TRBV29-1; length: 12; J: TRBJ1-2; CDR3: CSVEAVRVGYTF
V: TRBV5-6; length: 16; J: TRBJ2-5; CDR3: CASSLLSGDFQETQYF
V: TRBV4-3; length: 17; J: TRBJ2-3; CDR3: CASSGRRFGSAQDTQYF
V: TRBV27; length: 14; J: TRBJ2-7; CDR3: CASSLSPGGHEQYF
V: TRBV6-5; length: 14; J: TRBJ1-5; CDR3: CASSYGKGSQPQHF
V: TRBV5-1; length: 15; J: TRBJ1-2; CDR3: CATAPGPRANYGYTF
V: TRBV4-3; length: 16; J: TRBJ2-1; CDR3: CASSQAEGVASNEQFF
V: TRBV5-6; length: 14; J: TRBJ1-1; CDR3: CASSREEIYTEAFF
V: TRBV12-3/TRBV12-4; length: 14; J: TRBJ1-1; CDR3: CASSKDRLDTEAFF
V: TRBV6-5; length: 14; J: TRBJ2-1; CDR3: CASRRDRGYNEQFF
V: TRBV2; length: 15; J: TRBJ1-1; CDR3: CASGRPGPPNTEAFF
V: TRBV12-3/TRBV12-4; length: 12; J: TRBJ2-5; CDR3: CATQQGQETQYF
V: TRBV29-1; length: 12; J: TRBJ2-1; CDR3: CSVEGQMSEQFF
V: TRBV16; length: 13; J: TRBJ2-7; CDR3: CASSQYREGEQYF
V: TRBV7-2; length: 14; J: TRBJ1-1; CDR3: CASSPGILNTEAFF
V: TRBV12-3/TRBV12-4; length: 14; J: TRBJ1-4; CDR3: CASSFNRGNEKLFF
V: TRBV6-2/TRBV6-3; length: 14; J: TRBJ2-4; CDR3: CASTPLEANVIQYF
V: TRBV7-2; length: 15; J: TRBJ1-2; CDR3: CASSLGDSYFYGYTF
V: TRBV4-1; length: 18; J: TRBJ2-5; CDR3: CASSQVGLSGGGVETQYF
V: TRBV20-1; length: 13; J: TRBJ2-7; CDR3: CSARDDSSYEQYF
V: TRBV11-1; length: 14; J: TRBJ2-3; CDR3: CASSLRGAPDTQYF
V: TRBV4-3; length: 15; J: TRBJ1-1; CDR3: CASSQVYRGGTEAFF
V: TRBV7-9; length: 10; J: TRBJ1-1; CDR3: CASSLDLTFF
V: TRBV6-1; length: 15; J: TRBJ1-5; CDR3: CASSPSRGGNQPQHF
V: TRBV7-2; length: 17; J: TRBJ2-3; CDR3: CASSSTTSDPPSYTQYF
V: TRBV20-1; length: 13; J: TRBJ2-2; CDR3: CSARLLATGELFF
V: TRBV4-2; length: 18; J: TRBJ1-5; CDR3: CASSQDLPSYASNQPQHF
V: TRBV27; length: 16; J: TRBJ2-4; CDR3: CASSPGRGEAKNIQYF
V: TRBV3-1; length: 12; J: TRBJ2-7; CDR3: CASSQAPDEQYF
V: TRBV18; length: 17; J: TRBJ2-7; CDR3: CASSPLPGQGASYEQYF
V: TRBV7-8; length: 14; J: TRBJ2-2; CDR3: CASSFRPNTGELFF
V: TRBV20-1; length: 18; J: TRBJ2-1; CDR3: CSATRESPSRSSYNEQFF
V: TRBV9; length: 16; J: TRBJ1-4; CDR3: CASSPRGWGSNEKLFF
V: TRBV24-1; length: 17; J: TRBJ2-5; CDR3: CATSDFDLVRGWETQYF
V: TRBV7-8; length: 15; J: TRBJ2-4; CDR3: CASSLKLIAKNIQYF
V: TRBV7-2; length: 15; J: TRBJ2-1; CDR3: CASSLGGVRYNEQFF
V: TRBV15; length: 16; J: TRBJ2-1; CDR3: CATSKAGASSYNEQFF
V: TRBV10-2; length: 12; J: TRBJ1-1; CDR3: CASSDDGAEAFF
V: TRBV2; length: 14; J: TRBJ2-3; CDR3: CASSDQRKTDTQYF
V: TRBV7-2; length: 15; J: TRBJ2-3; CDR3: CASSLRGLVTDTQYF
V: TRBV12-3/TRBV12-4; length: 14; J: TRBJ2-5; CDR3: CASSLTSGQETQYF
V: TRBV14; length: 19; J: TRBJ2-5; CDR3: CASSQDLAGGPSTQETQYF
V: TRBV4-3; length: 15; J: TRBJ1-5; CDR3: CASSQDLTTTNGQHF
V: TRBV6-1; length: 15; J: TRBJ2-1; CDR3: CASKGDRPGYNEQFF
V: TRBV4-3; length: 19; J: TRBJ2-5; CDR3: CASSQGGRGSGIRGETQYF